This T cell receptor (beta chain) stems from a study of CD8 T cells in Susac syndrome. Study context: At blood draw, Susac syndrome patients were therapy-naive, on corticosteroids, or on intravenous immunoglobulin alone.

RNA, at about 0.45 to 1 ug, was reverse transcribed with random hexamers. A multiplex approach, immunoSEQ multiplex PCR, amplified TCR beta CDR3 across 54 Vbeta and 13 Jbeta. One entry per CDR3 protein results from TCRdb running MiXCR on the immunoSEQ multiplex PCR reads. Of under 200,000 distinct CDR3 sequences in the sample, 91% are singletons; the top ten hold approximately 0.09%. With 1 base removed from V and 6 bases from J, the gap between germline ends came to 14 bases. CDR1 and CDR2 from the germline V gene are LGHNT and FRNRAP. This CDR3 has 15 residues. The sequence came from a human donor with Susac syndrome. Input material: CD4+ T cells from PBMCs. This sequence joins TRBV12-5 and TRBJ2-3; D uncertain. CDR3 in amino acids: CASGLDTTPPDTQYF. Here the CDR3 DNA reads TGTGCTAGTGGTTTGGACACGACTCCTCCGGATACGCAGTATTTT.